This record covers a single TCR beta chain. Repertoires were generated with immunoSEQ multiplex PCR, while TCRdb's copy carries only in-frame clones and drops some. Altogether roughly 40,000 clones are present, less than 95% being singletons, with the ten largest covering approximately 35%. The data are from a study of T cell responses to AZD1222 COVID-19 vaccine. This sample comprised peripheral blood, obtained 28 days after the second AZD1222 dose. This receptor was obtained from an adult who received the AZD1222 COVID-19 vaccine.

The CDR3 sequence: CASSSPTGSSYEQYF. CDR3 in DNA: TGTGCCAGCAGCTCACCGACAGGCAGCTCCTACGAGCAGTACTTC. The chain combines TRBV5-4 with TRBJ2-7; D may be TRBD1 (6 bases). Trimming pared 3 bases from V and 0 bases from J, leaving 13 bases between. This CDR3 comprises 15 residues. The germline gives CDR1 SGHNT, CDR2 YYREEE (reference sequence). Using reference TRBV5-4 and TRBJ2-7 for the parts outside the CDR3, the full variable domain is ETGVTQSPTHLIKTRGQQVTLRCSSQSGHNTVSWYQQALGQGPQFIFQYYREEENGRGNFPPRFSGLQFPNYSSELNVNALELDDSALYLCASSSPTGSSYEQYFGPGTRLTVT.